This is a list of T cell receptor beta chains from one sample in a study of blood T cell repertoires in COVID-19. TCRdb keeps only in-frame clones here, not all; method: immunoSEQ multiplex PCR. Seen here are over 300,000 clones, approximately 90% observed once, and the top ten hold 8.5% to 12%. Input material: PBMCs or T cells enriched from blood (not recorded which). The origin of the receptors is a woman aged 18-35 years who had recovered from COVID-19. Each CDR3 is given with its conserved first and last residue. The order of the fields is D gene, clone size, J gene, V gene, CDR3 DNA, CDR3 protein. A D gene is named only where the DNA matches it firmly. For some rows the clone size is stated as once, few or many, or as a class when expanded; others skip it.

d_call: NA
clone_size: NA
j_call: TRBJ1-2
v_call: TRBV18
cdr3_nt: TGTGCCAGCTCGCCCGACGGCGGAGGCGGCTATGGCTACACCTTC
cdr3_aa: CASSPDGGGGYGYTF

d_call: NA
clone_size: NA
j_call: TRBJ2-1
v_call: TRBV14
cdr3_nt: TGTGCCAGCAGCCTAAACCAGGGGCTTGAGCAGTTCTTC
cdr3_aa: CASSLNQGLEQFF

d_call: TRBD2
clone_size: NA
j_call: TRBJ2-1
v_call: TRBV11-2
cdr3_nt: TGTGCCAGCAGCTTAACAGCGGGAGTAAGTAATGAGCAGTTCTTC
cdr3_aa: CASSLTAGVSNEQFF

d_call: NA
clone_size: NA
j_call: TRBJ2-7
v_call: TRBV7-2
cdr3_nt: TGTGCCAGCAGCTTAATCAAGGGGCCCTACGAGCAGTACTTC
cdr3_aa: CASSLIKGPYEQYF

d_call: TRBD1
clone_size: NA
j_call: TRBJ1-5
v_call: TRBV30
cdr3_nt: TGTGCCTGGAGTTCCGCAGGGGGCGGTCAGCCCCAGCATTTT
cdr3_aa: CAWSSAGGGQPQHF

d_call: TRBD2
clone_size: NA
j_call: TRBJ2-7
v_call: TRBV28
cdr3_nt: TGTGCCAGCTACGGGCGGGAGGCCACCTACGAGCAGTACTTC
cdr3_aa: CASYGREATYEQYF

d_call: TRBD1
clone_size: NA
j_call: TRBJ1-2
v_call: TRBV6-5
cdr3_nt: TGTGCCAGCAGTTACCCGGGGACAGGGGACTACACCTTC
cdr3_aa: CASSYPGTGDYTF

d_call: NA
clone_size: NA
j_call: TRBJ1-5
v_call: TRBV7-8
cdr3_nt: TGTGCCAGCAGCTTAGGGGGGTTCGGGGGTGTTCAGCCCCAGCATTTT
cdr3_aa: CASSLGGFGGVQPQHF

d_call: TRBD2
clone_size: once
j_call: TRBJ2-5
v_call: TRBV6-5
cdr3_nt: TGTGCCAGCAGTTTTAGCGGGGGACACAAAGAGACCCAGTACTTC
cdr3_aa: CASSFSGGHKETQYF

d_call: NA
clone_size: NA
j_call: TRBJ1-2
v_call: TRBV12-3/TRBV12-4
cdr3_nt: TGTGCCAGCAGTTCCGCGGATCCCTATGGCTACACCTTC
cdr3_aa: CASSSADPYGYTF

d_call: NA
clone_size: NA
j_call: TRBJ2-7
v_call: TRBV29-1
cdr3_nt: TGCAGCGTATTGGGGGGGGCAGGGTTTGACGAGCAGTACTTC
cdr3_aa: CSVLGGAGFDEQYF

d_call: NA
clone_size: NA
j_call: TRBJ2-1
v_call: TRBV7-9
cdr3_nt: TGTGCCAGCAGGGACGGGGTGAACAATGAGCAGTTCTTC
cdr3_aa: CASRDGVNNEQFF

d_call: TRBD2
clone_size: NA
j_call: TRBJ2-4
v_call: TRBV5-1
cdr3_nt: TGCGCCAGCAGCTTGGCCGAGACTAGCGAGGGGGACATTCAGTACTTC
cdr3_aa: CASSLAETSEGDIQYF

d_call: NA
clone_size: NA
j_call: TRBJ1-1
v_call: TRBV2
cdr3_nt: TGTGCCAGCACTGTCCTTCCGGGACAAGAAGCTTTCTTT
cdr3_aa: CASTVLPGQEAFF

d_call: TRBD2
clone_size: NA
j_call: TRBJ2-3
v_call: TRBV4-1
cdr3_nt: TGCGCCAGCAGCCAACGGCCTAGCGGGAGCACAGATACGCAGTATTTT
cdr3_aa: CASSQRPSGSTDTQYF

d_call: TRBD1
clone_size: few
j_call: TRBJ2-3
v_call: TRBV19
cdr3_nt: TGTGCCAGTAGTACCATGGACAGGGGTGGCTATACGCAGTATTTT
cdr3_aa: CASSTMDRGGYTQYF

d_call: NA
clone_size: NA
j_call: TRBJ1-4
v_call: TRBV30
cdr3_nt: TGTGCCTGGAGTGTCGAACGGGGAGCCTCGACTAATGAAAAACTGTTTTTT
cdr3_aa: CAWSVERGASTNEKLFF

d_call: NA
clone_size: NA
j_call: TRBJ1-1
v_call: TRBV3-1/TRBV3-2
cdr3_nt: TGTGCCAGCAGCCAAGAGGAATCATTGGGGGCGGCTGAAGCTTTCTTT
cdr3_aa: CASSQEESLGAAEAFF

d_call: TRBD1
clone_size: NA
j_call: TRBJ2-1
v_call: TRBV19
cdr3_nt: TGTGCCAGTAGTTCCGGGACAGGGCTTGATGAGCAGTTCTTC
cdr3_aa: CASSSGTGLDEQFF

d_call: NA
clone_size: NA
j_call: TRBJ2-3
v_call: TRBV11-2
cdr3_nt: TGTGCCAGCAGCCCAGACTACACAGATACGCAGTATTTT
cdr3_aa: CASSPDYTDTQYF

d_call: NA
clone_size: NA
j_call: TRBJ2-7
v_call: TRBV18
cdr3_nt: TGTGCCAGCTCACCACGGGGCGGGGCCGGCACCTACGAGCAGTACTTC
cdr3_aa: CASSPRGGAGTYEQYF

d_call: NA
clone_size: NA
j_call: TRBJ1-1
v_call: TRBV10-3
cdr3_nt: TGTGCCATCAGTGACCGGGGGACTGAAGCTTTCTTT
cdr3_aa: CAISDRGTEAFF

d_call: NA
clone_size: NA
j_call: TRBJ2-2
v_call: TRBV21-1
cdr3_nt: TGTGCCAGCAGTCCCTTTTCCCCCACCCCCCTACAGCGGGAGCCCGGGGAGCTGTTTTTT
cdr3_aa: CASSPFSPTPLQREPGELFF

d_call: TRBD1
clone_size: once
j_call: TRBJ2-7
v_call: TRBV29-1
cdr3_nt: TGCAGCGTTGACGGGACAGAACCCTACGAGCAGTACTTC
cdr3_aa: CSVDGTEPYEQYF

d_call: NA
clone_size: once
j_call: TRBJ1-2
v_call: TRBV28
cdr3_nt: TGTGCCAGCAGTTTATGGGCTTCTAACTATGGCTACACCTTC
cdr3_aa: CASSLWASNYGYTF

d_call: NA
clone_size: NA
j_call: TRBJ1-5
v_call: TRBV25-1
cdr3_nt: TGTGCCAGCAGTGGAGGGAATCAGCCCCAGCATTTT
cdr3_aa: CASSGGNQPQHF

d_call: TRBD1
clone_size: NA
j_call: TRBJ1-4
v_call: TRBV24-1
cdr3_nt: TGTGCCACCAGTGGGCCGGGACAGGGTAATGAAAAACTGTTTTTT
cdr3_aa: CATSGPGQGNEKLFF

d_call: NA
clone_size: NA
j_call: TRBJ1-2
v_call: TRBV18
cdr3_nt: TGTGCCAGCTCACCGCCTACAGGGAATCTTGGCTATGGCTACACCTTC
cdr3_aa: CASSPPTGNLGYGYTF

d_call: TRBD2
clone_size: NA
j_call: TRBJ2-3
v_call: TRBV24-1
cdr3_nt: TGTGCCACCAGTGGGACTAGCGGGAGGGTCGTGGGCACAGATACGCAGTATTTT
cdr3_aa: CATSGTSGRVVGTDTQYF

d_call: TRBD1
clone_size: NA
j_call: TRBJ2-7
v_call: TRBV19
cdr3_nt: TGTGCCAGTAGTCTCCGACAGGGACCCTACGAGCAGTACTTC
cdr3_aa: CASSLRQGPYEQYF

d_call: NA
clone_size: NA
j_call: TRBJ2-1
v_call: TRBV19
cdr3_nt: TGTGCCAGTGCGAAACAGGGTCAACCGTACAATGAGCAGTTCTTC
cdr3_aa: CASAKQGQPYNEQFF

d_call: TRBD1
clone_size: NA
j_call: TRBJ2-7
v_call: TRBV13
cdr3_nt: TGTGCCAGCAGCCGAAAACCGGGACAGGGGGCCTACGAGCAGTACTTC
cdr3_aa: CASSRKPGQGAYEQYF

d_call: TRBD1
clone_size: NA
j_call: TRBJ1-1
v_call: TRBV30
cdr3_nt: TGTGCCAGTCGACAGGGGGCGAACACTGAAGCTTTCTTT
cdr3_aa: CASRQGANTEAFF

d_call: TRBD2
clone_size: NA
j_call: TRBJ2-1
v_call: TRBV3-1/TRBV3-2
cdr3_nt: TGTGCCAGCAGCCAAAGCGGGGACAATGAGCAGTTCTTC
cdr3_aa: CASSQSGDNEQFF

d_call: NA
clone_size: NA
j_call: TRBJ1-1
v_call: TRBV19
cdr3_nt: TGTGCCAGTAGTATAGGGGTGTGGGACTTGGCTGAAGCTTTCTTT
cdr3_aa: CASSIGVWDLAEAFF

d_call: NA
clone_size: few
j_call: TRBJ1-1
v_call: TRBV7-9
cdr3_nt: TGTGCCAGCAGCTTAGTCGGTCCTGAAGCTTTCTTT
cdr3_aa: CASSLVGPEAFF

d_call: NA
clone_size: NA
j_call: TRBJ2-3
v_call: TRBV7-8
cdr3_nt: TGTGCCAGCAGCAAAAACCGGCCGGCAGGCAGCACAGATACGCAGTATTTT
cdr3_aa: CASSKNRPAGSTDTQYF